The clone carrying this TCR beta chain has a single count. The sample comes from a study of T cell changes during pregnancy in multiple sclerosis. The repertoire was sequenced with immunoSEQ multiplex PCR; TCRdb's copy has only in-frame clones and lacks some. The repertoire holds fewer than 90,000 clones, with over 80% as singletons. This material consisted of peripheral blood, taken in the first trimester of pregnancy. The TCR comes from a female donor with multiple sclerosis, enrolled in a pregnancy study.

The CDR3 is CASNAGGPRTGELFF. The CDR3 DNA sequence: TGTGCCAGCAACGCGGGAGGGCCCAGGACCGGGGAGCTGTTTTTT. The V call is TRBV6-5, the J call TRBJ2-2; 9 bases line up with TRBD2. J was trimmed by 5 bases and V by 7 bases; bases with no gene match: 8. This CDR3 is built from 15 residues. The germline V gene has CDR1 MNHEY and CDR2 SVGAGI.